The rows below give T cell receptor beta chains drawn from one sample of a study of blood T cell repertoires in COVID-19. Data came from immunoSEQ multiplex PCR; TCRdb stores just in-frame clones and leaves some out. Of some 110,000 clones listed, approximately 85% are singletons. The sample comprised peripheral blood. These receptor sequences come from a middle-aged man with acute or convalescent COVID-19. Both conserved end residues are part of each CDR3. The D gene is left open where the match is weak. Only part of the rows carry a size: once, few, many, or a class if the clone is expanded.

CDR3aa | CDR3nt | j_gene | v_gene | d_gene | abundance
CASSLGAFIHEQYF | TGTGCCAGCAGCTTAGGGGCATTTATCCACGAGCAGTACTTC | TRBJ2-7 | TRBV7-2 | - | -
CASSSTGVRESNEQFF | TGTGCCAGCAGCTCAACTGGTGTGCGGGAGAGCAATGAGCAGTTCTTC | TRBJ2-1 | TRBV11-3 | TRBD2 | -
CASSQERGQGAGYTF | TGCGCCAGCAGCCAAGAAAGGGGACAGGGGGCTGGCTACACCTTC | TRBJ1-2 | TRBV4-3 | TRBD1 | -
CSVEEFVNEQFF | TGCAGCGTTGAAGAGTTCGTAAATGAGCAGTTCTTC | TRBJ2-1 | TRBV29-1 | - | -
CATSRGETNAKNIQYF | TGTGCCACCAGCAGAGGGGAGACGAATGCCAAAAACATTCAGTACTTC | TRBJ2-4 | TRBV15 | - | -
CASSPVGAGRGNIQYF | TGTGCCAGCAGCCCCGTCGGGGCGGGGAGGGGAAACATTCAGTACTTC | TRBJ2-4 | TRBV7-2 | TRBD2 | -
CASSPGLAAERETQYF | TGCGCCAGCTCCCCTGGGCTAGCGGCAGAGAGGGAGACCCAGTACTTC | TRBJ2-5 | TRBV5-1 | TRBD2 | -
CASSPRAGGPYEQYF | TGTGCCAGCTCACCACGGGCGGGAGGGCCCTACGAGCAGTACTTC | TRBJ2-7 | TRBV18 | TRBD2 | -
CASSRTGLGTGELFF | TGTGCCAGCAGCCGGACAGGGTTGGGCACCGGGGAGCTGTTTTTT | TRBJ2-2 | TRBV7-3 | TRBD1 | -
CASSSLGGSNEKLFF | TGTGCCAGCAGTTCCTTGGGGGGATCTAATGAAAAACTGTTTTTT | TRBJ1-4 | TRBV27 | - | -
CASSPTVQETQYF | TGTGCCAGCAGCCCGACAGTACAAGAGACCCAGTACTTC | TRBJ2-5 | TRBV3-1/TRBV3-2 | - | -
CASSRTSGADTQYF | TGTGCCAGCAGCAGGACTAGCGGGGCAGATACGCAGTATTTT | TRBJ2-3 | TRBV6-4 | TRBD2 | -
CASSSVAGALHEQYF | TGCGCCAGCAGCTCCGTAGCGGGAGCTCTCCACGAGCAGTACTTC | TRBJ2-7 | TRBV5-1 | TRBD2 | few
CASSLEWGGYNEQFF | TGCGCCAGCAGCTTGGAATGGGGGGGCTACAATGAGCAGTTCTTC | TRBJ2-1 | TRBV5-1 | TRBD2 | once
CASSPDPGQGAEAFF | TGTGCCAGCAGCCCTGATCCGGGACAGGGAGCTGAAGCTTTCTTT | TRBJ1-1 | TRBV9 | TRBD1 | once
CASSPGLADYEQYF | TGTGCCAGCTCTCCGGGACTAGCGGACTACGAGCAGTACTTC | TRBJ2-7 | TRBV18 | TRBD2 | -
CASRQGTDYGYTF | TGTGCCAGCAGACAAGGGACAGACTATGGCTACACCTTC | TRBJ1-2 | TRBV2 | TRBD1 | few
CASSPDSSTDTQYF | TGTGCCAGCAGCCCGGACAGCTCCACAGATACGCAGTATTTT | TRBJ2-3 | TRBV28 | - | -
CSVHPGTGGGDTQYF | TGCAGCGTCCACCCCGGGACAGGGGGCGGAGATACGCAGTATTTT | TRBJ2-3 | TRBV29-1 | TRBD1 | -
CASSPSWGRAGGELFF | TGTGCCAGCAGCCCTTCTTGGGGCAGGGCTGGCGGGGAGCTGTTTTTT | TRBJ2-2 | TRBV6-2/TRBV6-3 | - | few
CASSRQGAGEGYTF | TGCGCCAGCAGCCGACAGGGGGCCGGGGAGGGCTACACCTTC | TRBJ1-2 | TRBV5-1 | TRBD1 | -
CASSPPGLAGSPKDRPQHF | TGTGCCAGTAGTCCGCCGGGACTCGCCGGGTCGCCGAAAGATCGTCCCCAGCATTTT | TRBJ1-5 | TRBV19 | - | -